Following are 8 T cell receptor beta chains from one sample sequenced in a study of T cells in Graves' hyperthyroidism and ophthalmopathy. There were TCR beta CDR3 regions amplified from RNA transcripts. Using the HTBI primer set, a first-round RT-PCR was run on the TCR CDR3. TCRdb re-analysed the multiplex PCR reads in MiXCR, keeping a single row per CDR3 protein. This table holds about 400,000 distinct CDR3 sequences, approximately 14% found once. Material: blood. The source of these receptors is a young woman with Graves' hyperthyroidism.

The V and J genes are TRBV28 and TRBJ2-1, with TRBD2 matching 10 bases. V was pared by 6 bases and J by 7 bases, with 12 bases of the junction left unmatched. The CDR3 sequence is 16 residues long. Germline values: CDR1 MDHEN, CDR2 SYDVKM. CDR3 nucleotide sequence: TGTGCCAGCAGCCGGCCTCAACTAGCGGGGAATAATGAGCAGTTCTTC. Amino acids: CASSRPQLAGNNEQFF.

This clonotype was picked up many times. The chain has TRBV6-1 and TRBJ1-1; D is unclear. The CDR3 totals 11 residues. Germline V lookup: CDR1 MNHNS, CDR2 SASEGT. Trimming pared 8 bases from V and 6 bases from J, leaving 10 bases between. This chain's CDR3 is CASAVGSEAFF. CDR3 in DNA: TGTGCCAGCGCAGTCGGGTCTGAAGCTTTCTTT.

Judged by abundance, this clonotype is medium-sized. The V gene is TRBV3-1, the J gene TRBJ2-1, with 11 nucleotides matching TRBD2. This CDR3 has 16 amino acids. After removal of 1 base from V and 4 bases from J, the junction contained 3 bases not matched to a gene. The germline V gene encodes CDR1 LGHDT and CDR2 YNNKEL (reference sequence). This CDR3 is CASSQVGLAEYNEQFF. The CDR3 DNA follows: TGTGCCAGCAGCCAAGTGGGACTAGCGGAATACAATGAGCAGTTCTTC.

This clonotype was seen many times. The chain carries TRBV3-1 and TRBJ1-1, with 9 bases aligning to TRBD1. CDR3 length equals 15 residues. With 6 bases clipped from V and 5 bases from J, the junction kept 10 bases outside the gene matches. Looked up from germline, CDR1 is LGHDT and CDR2 is YNNKEL (reference sequence). The chain's CDR3 is CASRASTGGWTEAFF. The CDR3 DNA sequence: TGTGCCAGCAGGGCATCGACAGGGGGGTGGACTGAAGCTTTCTTT.

This clonotype turned up a few times. V usage is TRBV7-9 and J usage is TRBJ1-6, with 9 bases identical to TRBD1. With V trimmed by 5 bases and J by 10 bases, 9 bases remained unmatched. Germline V gives CDR1 SEHNR, CDR2 FQNEAQ (reference sequence). The CDR3 contains 15 residues. CDR3 in amino acids: CASSPLGTGNSPLHF. The CDR3 region has the DNA TGTGCCAGCAGCCCCCTAGGGACAGGGAACTCACCCCTCCACTTT.

About this clonotype: This sequence may be a read error, since a much larger clone differs from it by one base. The chain recombines TRBV5-1 with TRBJ2-3, with D possibly being TRBD1 or TRBD2 (5 bases each). Germline values: CDR1 SGHRS, CDR2 YFSETQ. This CDR3 has 16 amino acids. The CDR3: CACSLTGSGTTDTQYF. CDR3 nucleotide sequence: TGCGCCTGCAGCTTGACGGGGTCAGGGACCACAGATACGCAGTATTTT.

This clonotype was counted many times. The chain carries TRBV2 and TRBJ2-1; D is unclear. Per germline, CDR1 SNHLY and CDR2 FYNNEI. V was cut by 3 bases and J by 5 bases, with 5 bases left in between. This CDR3 is built from 12 residues. CDR3 coding DNA: TGTGCCAGCAGTGACAGACACAATGAGCAGTTCTTC. Residues: CASSDRHNEQFF.

This clonotype was recorded at least ten times. The chain combines TRBV20-1 with TRBJ2-3, with D maybe TRBD2 (6 bases). V lost 4 bases and J 1 base, leaving 18 bases between the germline ends. The CDR3 is 16 residues long. Germline values: CDR1 DFQATT, CDR2 SNEGSKA (reference sequence). For the CDR3, the DNA is TGCAGTGCTACCGCTGGAAGGTGGGGGGGCACAGATACGCAGTATTTT. Its translation: CSATAGRWGGTDTQYF.